The 28 T cell receptor beta chains below were found in one sample sequenced in a study of T-cell memory formation after mild COVID-19. TCRdb passed the 5' RACE reads through MiXCR, listing each CDR3 protein once. The data hold more than 300,000 distinct CDR3 sequences, with 20% to 25% observed a single time. Sequencing was done on a sample of PBMCs or a T cell subset sorted from them (not recorded which). All receptors come from a young man who had mild COVID-19 (a few samples of this study predate the infection). Cell type and time point are not known.

The chain couples TRBV2 to TRBJ2-1, with a possible D match to TRBD2 (6 bases). Germline V lookup: CDR1 SNHLY, CDR2 FYNNEI. This CDR3 comprises 15 residues. Trimming cost V 3 bases and J 2 bases, with 11 bases left between them. The CDR3 reads CASSDLGSPYNEQFF. The DNA for the CDR3 is TGTGCCAGCAGTGATCTCGGGAGCCCCTACAATGAGCAGTTCTTC.

This clonotype came up a few times. The chain has TRBV20-1 and TRBJ2-5; maybe TRBD2 (6 bases). Germline-derived CDR1 and CDR2 are DFQATT and SNEGSKA (reference sequence). V lost 5 bases, J lost 7 bases, and 23 bases lay in between. This CDR3 is built from 15 residues. CDR3 DNA sequence: TGCAGTGCTCCCAGGTGGGGGGAAATAACCCGGACCCAGTACTTC. Translating gives CSAPRWGEITRTQYF.

This clonotype came up a few times. The V and J genes are TRBV7-9 and TRBJ1-5, with D perhaps TRBD1 (5 bases). With 4 bases removed from V and 4 bases from J, the gap between germline ends came to 11 bases. This CDR3 spans 14 amino acids. CDR1 SEHNR and CDR2 FQNEAQ come from the germline V gene (reference sequence). CDR3 nucleotide sequence: TGTGCCAGCAGCTCCCCGGGGGAGAATCAGCCCCAGCATTTT. Translation: CASSSPGENQPQHF.

This clonotype has more than one count but fewer than ten. This chain joins TRBV7-3 and TRBJ2-3, with D possibly being TRBD2 (6 bases). CDR3 length equals 14 residues. In germline, CDR1 is SGHTA, CDR2 FQGTGA. Trimming removed 5 bases from V and 0 bases from J, with 9 bases in between. The CDR3, as DNA: TGTGCCAGCAGCGAGGGACTGAGCACAGATACGCAGTATTTT. It encodes CASSEGLSTDTQYF.

The CDR3 DNA follows: TGCAGTGCTGAAAAACAGGGGATTGGGACCTATGGCTACACCTTC. Translated: CSAEKQGIGTYGYTF. The V call is TRBV20-1, the J call TRBJ1-2; 7 bases are a match to TRBD1. Per the germline V gene, CDR1 is DFQATT and CDR2 is SNEGSKA (reference sequence). This CDR3 spans 15 amino acids. J gave up 4 bases and V 5 bases, and 13 bases lay outside the gene matches.

This clonotype occurred a few times. This chain uses TRBV7-9 with TRBJ2-5, with 7 bases lining up with TRBD1. The length of the CDR3 is 14 residues. Germline-derived CDR1 and CDR2 are SEHNR and FQNEAQ (reference sequence). The trim removed 5 bases at V and 5 bases at J, leaving 8 bases unmatched. CDR3 region: CASSDTGAGETQYF. Here the CDR3 DNA reads TGTGCCAGCAGCGATACAGGGGCAGGGGAGACCCAGTACTTC.

This clonotype was detected only a few times. The rearrangement uses TRBV29-1 and TRBJ2-2, with D unresolved. CDR1 is SQVTM and CDR2 is ANQGSEA in the germline V gene. This CDR3 contains 12 residues. V dropped 4 bases and J dropped 3 bases, with 6 bases sitting between them. CDR3 residues: CSVGVDTGELFF. As DNA, the CDR3 is TGCAGCGTTGGCGTTGACACCGGGGAGCTGTTTTTT.

This clonotype was detected a few times. The J gene is TRBJ2-7, the V gene TRBV6-5; D remains ambiguous. Germline assignment: CDR1 MNHEY and CDR2 SVGAGI. CDR3 length: 15 amino acids. Trimming pared 3 bases from V and 1 base from J, leaving 13 bases between. For the CDR3, the DNA is TGTGCCAGCAGTTATGGTTCGTTCAGATCCTACGAGCAGTACTTC. Its protein is CASSYGSFRSYEQYF.

In this sample, this clonotype turned up a few times. The chain carries TRBV2 and TRBJ2-4, with 8 bases that match TRBD1. V trimming: 9 bases; J trimming: 8 bases; junction bases outside the gene matches: 12. This CDR3 has 14 amino acids. Germline V gene lookup returns CDR1 SNHLY and CDR2 FYNNEI. CDR3: CARPQGAVLDIQYF. CDR3 bases: TGTGCCAGACCTCAGGGGGCCGTTTTAGACATTCAGTACTTC.

The chain joins TRBV7-8 to TRBJ2-1; D not resolved. Deletions cut 1 base from V and 0 bases from J, with 10 bases between. This CDR3 region has 16 residues. Germline V gene data show CDR1 as SGHVS and CDR2 as FQNEAQ. Written as DNA, the CDR3 is TGTGCCAGCAGCTTAGGTGGCAGCACCTCCTACAATGAGCAGTTCTTC. Residues: CASSLGGSTSYNEQFF.

V is TRBV20-1 and J is TRBJ1-5; 11 nucleotides line up with TRBD1. Germline V lookup: CDR1 DFQATT, CDR2 SNEGSKA (reference sequence). CDR3 length equals 16 residues. V was clipped by 6 bases and J by 1 base; unmatched bases: 8. The CDR3 here is CSARDRGIVSNQPQHF. In nucleotides, the CDR3 is TGCAGTGCGAGGGACAGGGGGATAGTGAGCAATCAGCCCCAGCATTTT.

The V call is TRBV14, the J call TRBJ1-2, with D possibly being TRBD1 (5 bases). The CDR3 covers 16 residues. Germline CDR1 is SGHDN and CDR2 is FVKESK. V shed 5 bases and J shed 4 bases, with 20 bases lying between them. CDR3 sequence: CASSTQEQVPFYGYTF. The CDR3 region has the DNA TGTGCCAGCAGCACCCAGGAACAGGTCCCTTTCTATGGCTACACCTTC.

This clonotype occurred a few times. The J gene is TRBJ2-5, the V gene TRBV19, with D perhaps assigned TRBD1 or TRBD2 (5 bases each). CDR1 and CDR2 from the germline V gene are LNHDA and SQIVND (reference sequence). V lost 3 bases and J 5 bases, leaving 16 bases between the germline ends. CDR3 length: 15 residues. The CDR3 sequence is CASSIGTIPGETQYF. CDR3 in DNA: TGTGCCAGTAGTATCGGGACGATCCCCGGGGAGACCCAGTACTTC.

The sample holds a few counts of this clonotype. The CDR3 region has the DNA TGTGCCAGCAGTTACTCGAGGGGGGGCCTCAATTACTACGAGCAGTACGTC. This codes for CASSYSRGGLNYYEQYV. The rearrangement uses TRBV6-2 or TRBV6-3 and TRBJ2-7; D is perhaps TRBD2 (7 bases). Germline CDR1 is MNHEY and CDR2 is SVGEGT. This CDR3 has 17 amino acids. The germline V and J ends were trimmed by 0 bases and 3 bases, with 18 bases remaining between them.

The V call is TRBV4-3, the J call TRBJ2-3; TRBD1 might be the D (6 bases). This CDR3 is 15 amino acids long. V lost 4 bases and J 1 base, leaving 12 bases between the germline ends. Germline V gene lookup returns CDR1 LGHNA and CDR2 YSLEER. CDR3 region: CASSPGDWGTDTQYF. The CDR3 nucleotides read TGCGCCAGCAGCCCAGGGGATTGGGGCACAGATACGCAGTATTTT.

This chain connects TRBV4-1 to TRBJ2-4; D is unclear. Germline V gene lookup returns CDR1 MGHRA and CDR2 YSYEKL. V was pared by 8 bases and J by 0 bases, with 14 bases between. The CDR3 extends over 15 amino acids. CDR3 sequence reads: CASSRVVGAKNIQYF. For the CDR3, the DNA is TGCGCCAGCTCGAGAGTTGTCGGAGCCAAAAACATTCAGTACTTC.

This clonotype was picked up a small number of times. The rearrangement uses TRBV20-1 and TRBJ1-5; TRBD1 might be the D (5 bases). V lost 6 bases to trimming and J lost 7 bases, with 19 bases between them. Per germline, CDR1 DFQATT and CDR2 SNEGSKA (reference sequence). The CDR3 sequence is 14 residues long. CDR3 amino acids: CSALDTSTKQPQHF. DNA for the CDR3: TGCAGTGCCTTGGACACTTCCACTAAGCAGCCCCAGCATTTT.

This clonotype was picked up many times. This chain uses TRBV5-1 with TRBJ1-1; possibly TRBD1 for D (6 bases). Looked up from germline, CDR1 is SGHRS and CDR2 is YFSETQ. V dropped 0 bases and J dropped 3 bases, with 9 bases sitting between them. This CDR3 has 14 amino acids. Written as DNA, the CDR3 is TGCGCCAGCAGCTTGGCAGGGGCGGACACTGAAGCTTTCTTT. This sequence encodes CASSLAGADTEAFF.

This clonotype has only a few counts. The chain joins TRBV12-3 or TRBV12-4 to TRBJ2-7; 9 nucleotides agree with TRBD1. V lost 8 bases and J lost 2; bases outside the gene matches: 7. This CDR3 spans 14 amino acids. CDR3 coding DNA: TGTGCCAGCGGACAGGGGCCGCTAACCTACGAGCAGTACTTC. Its protein product is CASGQGPLTYEQYF.

A few counts support this clonotype. The rearrangement links TRBV2 to TRBJ1-2; D is undetermined. Per germline, CDR1 SNHLY and CDR2 FYNNEI. Between the trimmed V and J ends, which lost 5 bases and 8 bases, there was a span of 15 bases. The CDR3 loop spans 13 amino acids. The CDR3 reads CASSLRRAVGYTF. The CDR3 DNA sequence: TGTGCCAGCAGTCTCCGGAGGGCCGTAGGCTACACCTTC.

This clonotype was observed a handful of times. This CDR3 is CASSYPASSYNSPLHF. The CDR3 DNA follows: TGTGCCAGCAGTTACCCCGCGAGCTCCTATAATTCACCCCTCCACTTT. The chain employs TRBV6-2 or TRBV6-3 and TRBJ1-6; D not resolved. The germline V gene encodes CDR1 MNHEY and CDR2 SVGEGT. V was pared by 2 bases and J by 0 bases, with 8 bases between. This CDR3 is 16 amino acids long.

The rearrangement joins TRBV7-9 to TRBJ1-1; a possible D gene is TRBD1 (5 bases). The V gene lost 1 base and the J gene lost 4 bases, with 7 bases spanning the gap. CDR1 is SEHNR, CDR2 FQNEAQ, per germline (reference sequence). This CDR3 has 13 amino acids. CDR3 sequence (DNA): TGTGCCAGCAGCTTAGGACAGCCCACTGAAGCTTTCTTT. Translation gives CASSLGQPTEAFF.

This clonotype was observed a few times. The chain is built from TRBV7-9 and TRBJ2-7; TRBD1 aligns across 11 bases. This CDR3 is built from 18 residues. Germline assignment: CDR1 SEHNR and CDR2 FQNEAQ (reference sequence). V shed 1 base and J 2 bases; nucleotides not matched to a gene: 10. CDR3 DNA sequence: TGTGCCAGCAGCTTAGGCGGTATGGGACAGGGGGGCGCCTACGAGCAGTACTTC. Its protein is CASSLGGMGQGGAYEQYF.

Only a few counts were recorded for this clonotype. J is TRBJ1-3 and V is TRBV7-2, with D hard to call. The length of the CDR3 is 16 residues. Germline CDR1 is SGHTA and CDR2 is FQGNSA. Trimming cost V 5 bases and J 8 bases, with 22 bases left between them. For the CDR3, the DNA is TGTGCCAGCAGCCAAGAAAGGGCGGGCGCCGGATACACCATATATTTT. Its protein is CASSQERAGAGYTIYF.

This clonotype was seen many times. The chain links TRBV15 to TRBJ2-4; D tentatively reads TRBD1 or TRBD2 (6 bases each). Deletions cut 0 bases from V and 8 bases from J, with 20 bases between. The CDR3 length is 17 residues. CDR1 LNHNV and CDR2 YYDKDF come from the germline V gene (reference sequence). The CDR3 loop is CATSRDKLGHPGDIQYF. The CDR3 DNA sequence: TGTGCCACCAGCAGAGATAAGTTGGGACACCCGGGGGACATTCAGTACTTC.

The chain is built from TRBV9 and TRBJ2-2; no firm D call. Germline-derived CDR1 and CDR2 are SGDLS and YYNGEE. With 0 bases removed from V and 1 base from J, the gap between germline ends came to 10 bases. The CDR3 is made up of 16 amino acids. The CDR3 DNA reads TGTGCCAGCAGCGTAGAAGTATGGGTGAACACCGGGGAGCTGTTTTTT. Its protein is CASSVEVWVNTGELFF.

The chain links TRBV24-1 to TRBJ2-3; D unclear. From germline, CDR1 is KGHDR and CDR2 SFDVKD. This CDR3 has 15 amino acids. V dropped 4 bases and J dropped 3 bases, with 13 bases sitting between them. Here the CDR3 reads CATSDPIERTDTQYF. The CDR3 DNA sequence: TGTGCCACCAGTGACCCTATAGAGCGTACAGATACGCAGTATTTT.

This clonotype appeared many times. CDR3 sequence: CASSGEGLAGGPPTDTQYF. Written as DNA, the CDR3 is TGCGCCAGCAGCGGAGAGGGACTAGCGGGGGGGCCTCCCACAGATACGCAGTATTTT. V gene TRBV5-1 combines with J gene TRBJ2-3; 16 positions match TRBD2. V shed 4 bases and J 2 bases; nucleotides not matched to a gene: 10. The CDR3 totals 19 residues. Germline loops: CDR1 SGHRS, CDR2 YFSETQ. The full variable domain, completed using reference TRBV5-1 and TRBJ2-3, is KAGVTQTPRYLIKTRGQQVTLSCSPISGHRSVSWYQQTPGQGLQFLFEYFSETQRNKGNFPGRFSGRQFSNSRSEMNVSTLELGDSALYLCASSGEGLAGGPPTDTQYFGPGTRLTVL.